This T cell receptor beta chain was sequenced in a study of CD8+ T cells in alopecia areata. Study conclusions and caveats: Sequences from scalp samples also cover resident alphabeta T cells of normal skin.

Of note for this clone: Its antigen is currently unknown.

CD25+CD127- cells were sorted from CD4+ cells in four to six patients. Germline values: CDR1 SGHVS, CDR2 FQNEAQ. Trimming pared 5 bases from V and 4 bases from J, leaving 6 bases between. The CDR3 has 11 residues. In each case, RNA was isolated and then reverse transcribed into cDNA as the sequencing template. This table comes from immunoSEQ multiplex PCR, and its TCRdb copy is limited to in-frame clones, with some not included. This table holds about 37,000 clones, roughly 53% found once. The gene calls are TRBV7-8 and TRBJ2-7; D remains ambiguous. The source of this sequence is a human donor with alopecia areata. The sample consisted of CD4+ Tregs sorted from blood. This CDR3 is CASSPQYEQYF. CDR3 DNA: TGTGCCAGCAGCCCCCAGTACGAGCAGTACTTC.